Reported below is one TCR beta chain. V lost 5 bases and J 7 bases, leaving 24 bases between the germline ends. Per the germline V gene, CDR1 is SGHAT and CDR2 is FQNNGV. The CDR3 contains 16 residues. The source of the sample is a study of blood T cell repertoires in COVID-19. On the study more broadly: Sites across the United States, Italy and Spain contributed samples from acute and convalescent COVID-19. From T cells, B-cell-depleted T cells, or PBMCs came the material, which was cDNA or gDNA.

Methods used by the authors: By means of reference gene primer amplification, nucleated cell counts were estimated. The assay was immunoSEQ multiplex PCR, and TCRdb's table has in-frame clones only and misses some. V, J and clone size were drawn from that table, and D and trimming were deduced from the DNA. The sample records some 150,000 clones, 75% to 85% being singletons. This sequence was found in a woman aged 50 to 65 in a cohort sampled during active or convalescent COVID-19. The sample taken for sequencing was peripheral blood. The chain links TRBV11-2 to TRBJ2-7, with a possible D match to TRBD2 (6 bases). DNA of the CDR3: TGTGCCAGCAGCCGTTCCCTAAGGGACTCTCCAAGGGAGCAGTACTTC. This codes for CASSRSLRDSPREQYF.